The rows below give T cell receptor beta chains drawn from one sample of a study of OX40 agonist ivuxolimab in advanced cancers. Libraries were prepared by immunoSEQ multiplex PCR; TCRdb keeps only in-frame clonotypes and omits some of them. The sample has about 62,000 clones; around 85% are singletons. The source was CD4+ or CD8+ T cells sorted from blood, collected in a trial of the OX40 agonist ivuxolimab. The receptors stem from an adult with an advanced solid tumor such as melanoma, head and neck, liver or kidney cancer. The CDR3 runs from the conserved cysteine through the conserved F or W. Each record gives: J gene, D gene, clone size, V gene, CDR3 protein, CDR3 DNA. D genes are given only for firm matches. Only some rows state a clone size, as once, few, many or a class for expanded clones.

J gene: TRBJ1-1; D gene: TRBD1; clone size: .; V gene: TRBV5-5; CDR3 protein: CASSGTGNMNTEAFF; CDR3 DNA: TGTGCCAGCAGCGGGACAGGGAACATGAACACTGAAGCTTTCTTT
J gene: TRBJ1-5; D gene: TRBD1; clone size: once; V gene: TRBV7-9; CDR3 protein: CASSLFSGQALVQPQHF; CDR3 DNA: TGTGCCAGCAGCTTATTTTCAGGACAGGCGTTGGTTCAGCCCCAGCATTTT
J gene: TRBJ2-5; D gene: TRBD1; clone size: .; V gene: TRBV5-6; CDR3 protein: CASSLKGAGETQYF; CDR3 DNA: TGTGCCAGCAGCTTAAAGGGGGCGGGAGAGACCCAGTACTTC
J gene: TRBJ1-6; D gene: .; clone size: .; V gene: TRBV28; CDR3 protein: CASSSEGASYNSPLHF; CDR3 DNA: TGTGCCAGCAGTTCGGAGGGCGCATCCTATAATTCACCCCTCCACTTT
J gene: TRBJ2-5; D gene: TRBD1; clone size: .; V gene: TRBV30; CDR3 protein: CAWSELGTGEETQYF; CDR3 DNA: TGTGCCTGGAGTGAACTCGGGACAGGGGAAGAGACCCAGTACTTC
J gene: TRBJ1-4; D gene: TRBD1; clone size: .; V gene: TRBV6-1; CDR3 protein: CASTLGTGINEKLFF; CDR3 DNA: TGTGCCAGCACCCTCGGGACAGGGATTAATGAAAAACTGTTTTTT
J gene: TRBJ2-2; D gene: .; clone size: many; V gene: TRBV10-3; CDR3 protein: CAISESGAGELFF; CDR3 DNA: TGTGCCATCAGTGAGTCGGGGGCCGGGGAGCTGTTTTTT
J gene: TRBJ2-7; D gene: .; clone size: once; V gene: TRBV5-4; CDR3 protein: CASSSDYEQYF; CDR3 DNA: TGTGCCAGCAGCTCTGACTACGAGCAGTACTTC
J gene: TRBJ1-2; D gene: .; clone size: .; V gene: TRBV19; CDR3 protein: CASSIAIGDPPYGYTF; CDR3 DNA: TGTGCCAGTAGTATAGCGATAGGGGACCCTCCCTATGGCTACACCTTC
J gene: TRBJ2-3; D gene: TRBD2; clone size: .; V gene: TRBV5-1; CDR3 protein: CASSLIRGGTDTQYF; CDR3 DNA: TGCGCCAGCAGCTTGATACGGGGGGGCACAGATACGCAGTATTTT
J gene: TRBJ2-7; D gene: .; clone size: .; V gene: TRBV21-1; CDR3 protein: CASSERFSYEQYF; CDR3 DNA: TGTGCCAGCAGCGAAAGATTTTCCTACGAGCAGTACTTC
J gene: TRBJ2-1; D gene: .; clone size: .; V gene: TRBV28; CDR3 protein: CASSLQGAHNEQFF; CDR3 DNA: TGTGCCAGCAGTTTACAGGGAGCCCACAATGAGCAGTTCTTC
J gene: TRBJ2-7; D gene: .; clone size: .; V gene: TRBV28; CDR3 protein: CASSLLGQIPAYEQYF; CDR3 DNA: TGTGCCAGCAGTTTATTAGGACAGATCCCTGCCTACGAGCAGTACTTC
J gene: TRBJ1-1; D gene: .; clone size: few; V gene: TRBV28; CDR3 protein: CASSFVGFRTEAFF; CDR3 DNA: TGTGCCAGCAGTTTTGTGGGGTTTCGAACTGAAGCTTTCTTT
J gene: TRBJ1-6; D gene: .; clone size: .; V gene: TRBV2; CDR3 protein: CASGGEDNSPLHF; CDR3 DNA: TGTGCCAGTGGTGGAGAGGATAATTCACCCCTCCACTTT
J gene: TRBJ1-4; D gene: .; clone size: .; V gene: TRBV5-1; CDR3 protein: CASARATNEKLFF; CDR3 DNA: TGCGCCAGCGCTCGAGCGACTAATGAAAAACTGTTTTTT
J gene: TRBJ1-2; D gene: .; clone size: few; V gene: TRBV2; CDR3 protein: CASTQEGGYTF; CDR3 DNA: TGTGCCAGCACCCAGGAGGGTGGCTACACCTTC
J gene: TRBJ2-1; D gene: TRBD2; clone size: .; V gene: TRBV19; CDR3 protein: CASSIDLLRLAGGNEQFF; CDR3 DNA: TGTGCCAGTAGTATAGATCTATTGAGACTAGCGGGGGGTAATGAGCAGTTCTTC
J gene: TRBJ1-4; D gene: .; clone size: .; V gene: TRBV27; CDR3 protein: CASSLGSNEKLFF; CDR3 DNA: TGTGCCAGCAGTTTAGGGTCTAATGAAAAACTGTTTTTT
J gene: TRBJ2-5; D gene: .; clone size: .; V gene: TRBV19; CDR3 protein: CASSKLGVGRRYQETQYF; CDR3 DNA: TGTGCCAGTAGTAAACTGGGAGTTGGGCGCCGGTACCAAGAGACCCAGTACTTC
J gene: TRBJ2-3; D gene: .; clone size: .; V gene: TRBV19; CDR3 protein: CASSNGGAGDTQYF; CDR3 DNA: TGTGCCAGCTCTAATGGGGGGGCCGGGGATACGCAGTATTTT
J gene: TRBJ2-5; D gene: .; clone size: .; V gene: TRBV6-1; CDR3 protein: CASRVLDLGETQYF; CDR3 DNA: TGTGCCAGCAGGGTCCTTGATTTGGGAGAGACCCAGTACTTC
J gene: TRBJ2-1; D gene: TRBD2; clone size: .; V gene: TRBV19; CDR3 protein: CASSIDYSGLRYEQFF; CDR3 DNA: TGTGCCAGTAGTATAGACTATAGCGGGCTGAGGTATGAGCAGTTCTTC
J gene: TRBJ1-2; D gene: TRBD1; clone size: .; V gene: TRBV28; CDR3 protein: CASRTGSDNYGYTF; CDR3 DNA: TGTGCCAGCAGGACAGGGTCCGATAACTATGGCTACACCTTC
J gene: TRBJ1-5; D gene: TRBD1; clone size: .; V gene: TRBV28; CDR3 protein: CASSLGRGPQGQPQHF; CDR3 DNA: TGTGCCAGCAGCTTGGGCAGGGGGCCCCAGGGTCAGCCCCAGCATTTT
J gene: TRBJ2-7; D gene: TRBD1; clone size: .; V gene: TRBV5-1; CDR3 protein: CASRSGTGTYEQYF; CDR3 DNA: TGCGCCAGCAGATCCGGGACAGGGACCTACGAGCAGTACTTC
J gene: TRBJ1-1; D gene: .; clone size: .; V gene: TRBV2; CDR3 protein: CASSEEGLNTEAFF; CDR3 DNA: TGTGCCAGCAGTGAAGAGGGGTTGAACACTGAAGCTTTCTTT
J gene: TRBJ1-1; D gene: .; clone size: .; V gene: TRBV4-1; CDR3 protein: CASSQDRGTPQAFF; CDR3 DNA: TGCGCCAGCAGCCAAGATAGGGGGACACCGCAAGCTTTCTTT
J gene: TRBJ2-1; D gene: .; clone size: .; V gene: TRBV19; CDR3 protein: CASSIQGAGDEQFF; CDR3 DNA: TGTGCCAGTAGTATACAAGGAGCAGGCGATGAGCAGTTCTTC
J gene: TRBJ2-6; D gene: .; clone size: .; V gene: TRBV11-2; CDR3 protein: CASGNLKPSGANVLTF; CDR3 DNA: TGTGCCAGCGGAAACCTAAAACCTTCTGGGGCCAACGTCCTGACTTTC
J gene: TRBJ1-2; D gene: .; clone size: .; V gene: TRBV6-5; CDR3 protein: CASSSPDYGYTF; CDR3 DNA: TGTGCCAGCAGTTCCCCGGACTATGGCTACACCTTC
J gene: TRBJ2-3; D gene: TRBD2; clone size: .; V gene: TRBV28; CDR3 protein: CASSLQAGGTFSTDTQYF; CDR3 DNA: TGTGCCAGCAGTTTACAAGCGGGAGGTACCTTTAGCACAGATACGCAGTATTTT
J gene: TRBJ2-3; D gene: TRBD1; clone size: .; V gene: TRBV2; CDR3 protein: CASSRDRGMDTQYF; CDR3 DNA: TGTGCCAGTTCCCGGGACAGGGGGATGGATACGCAGTATTTT
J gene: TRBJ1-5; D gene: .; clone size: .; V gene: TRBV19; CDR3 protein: CASSIGSLSNQPQHF; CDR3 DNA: TGTGCCAGTAGTATCGGCAGCCTTAGCAATCAGCCCCAGCATTTT
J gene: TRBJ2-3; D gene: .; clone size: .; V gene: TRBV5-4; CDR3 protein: CASSLGPSTDTQYF; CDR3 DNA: TGTGCCAGCAGCTTAGGGCCAAGCACAGATACGCAGTATTTT
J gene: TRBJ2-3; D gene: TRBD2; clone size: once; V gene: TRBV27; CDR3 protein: CASSLRAGGPDTQYF; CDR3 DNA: TGTGCCAGCAGTTTAAGGGCGGGGGGGCCGGATACGCAGTATTTT
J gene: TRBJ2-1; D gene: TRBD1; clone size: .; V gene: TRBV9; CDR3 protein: CASSVGQGAYNEQFF; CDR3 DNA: TGTGCCAGCAGCGTAGGCCAGGGGGCATACAATGAGCAGTTCTTC
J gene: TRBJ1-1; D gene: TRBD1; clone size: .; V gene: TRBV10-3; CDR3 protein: CAAKQGPENTEAFF; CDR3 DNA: TGTGCCGCCAAACAGGGGCCGGAGAACACTGAAGCTTTCTTT
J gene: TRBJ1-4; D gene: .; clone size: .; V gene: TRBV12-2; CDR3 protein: CASRLAHTGLGEKLFF; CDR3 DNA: TGTGCAAGTCGCTTAGCGCACACGGGGTTGGGTGAAAAACTGTTTTTT
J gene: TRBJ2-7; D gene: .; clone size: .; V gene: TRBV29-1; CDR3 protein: CSVEGEVPYEQYF; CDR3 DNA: TGCAGCGTTGAAGGGGAGGTTCCCTACGAGCAGTACTTC
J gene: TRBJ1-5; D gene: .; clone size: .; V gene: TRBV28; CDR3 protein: CASSSLSGKRDQPQHF; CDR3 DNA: TGTGCCAGCAGTTCCCTATCAGGCAAAAGAGATCAGCCCCAGCATTTT
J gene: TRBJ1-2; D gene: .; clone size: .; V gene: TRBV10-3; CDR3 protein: CATTSNQGNYGYTF; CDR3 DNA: TGTGCCACCACCAGTAACCAGGGTAACTATGGCTACACCTTC
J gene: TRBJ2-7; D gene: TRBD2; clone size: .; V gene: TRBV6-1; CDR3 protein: CASVIRGGSYEQYF; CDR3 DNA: TGTGCCAGCGTAATTCGCGGGGGTTCCTACGAGCAGTACTTC
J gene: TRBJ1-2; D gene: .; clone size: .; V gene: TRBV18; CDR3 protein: CASSPPANHGGYTF; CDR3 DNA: TGTGCCAGCTCACCACCAGCGAACCACGGGGGCTACACCTTC
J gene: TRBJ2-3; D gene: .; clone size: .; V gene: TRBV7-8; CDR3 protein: CASSFRVTDTQYF; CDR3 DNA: TGTGCCAGCAGCTTCCGGGTCACAGATACGCAGTATTTT
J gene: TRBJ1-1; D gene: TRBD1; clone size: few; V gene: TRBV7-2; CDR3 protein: CASSLTGAREAFF; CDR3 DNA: TGTGCCAGCAGCTTAACAGGGGCGAGGGAAGCTTTCTTT
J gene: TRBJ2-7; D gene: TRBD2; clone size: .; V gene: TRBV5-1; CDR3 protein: CASSLAQVSGGEQYF; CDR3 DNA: TGCGCCAGCAGCTTGGCCCAGGTGTCGGGAGGCGAGCAGTACTTC
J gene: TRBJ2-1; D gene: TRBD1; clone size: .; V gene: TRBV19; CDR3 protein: CASTSRDRVNEQFF; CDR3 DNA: TGTGCCAGTACCAGTCGGGACAGAGTTAATGAGCAGTTCTTC
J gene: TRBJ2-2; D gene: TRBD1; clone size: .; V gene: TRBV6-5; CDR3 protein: CASRPDRGRGGELFF; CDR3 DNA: TGTGCCAGCAGACCGGACAGGGGGCGGGGCGGGGAGCTGTTTTTT
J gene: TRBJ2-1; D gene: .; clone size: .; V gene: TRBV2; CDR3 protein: CASSENNEQFF; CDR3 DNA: TGTGCCAGCAGTGAAAACAATGAGCAGTTCTTC
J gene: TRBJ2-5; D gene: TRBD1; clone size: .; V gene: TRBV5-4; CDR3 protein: CASSLGPGTGETQYF; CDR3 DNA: TGTGCCAGCAGCTTGGGACCCGGGACAGGCGAGACCCAGTACTTC
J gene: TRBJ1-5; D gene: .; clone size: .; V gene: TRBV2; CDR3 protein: CASSDGTLSNQPQHF; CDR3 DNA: TGTGCCAGCAGTGACGGGACACTGAGCAATCAGCCCCAGCATTTT
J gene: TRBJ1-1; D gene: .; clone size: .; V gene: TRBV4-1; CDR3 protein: CASSHPGRGGNTEAFF; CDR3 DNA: TGCGCCAGCAGCCATCCGGGGAGGGGGGGGAACACTGAAGCTTTCTTT